The TCR beta chain under discussion was sequenced for a study of T cell responses to AZD1222 COVID-19 vaccine. Study-level results: No repertoire was sampled before or during the peak T cell response, only after it.

Sequenced by immunoSEQ multiplex PCR; TCRdb stores in-frame clones only, minus some. The profile covers tens of thousands of clones, with 85% to 90% appearing a single time and 1.3% to 1.5% taken by the ten largest. Pooled samples include second doses given at about 4 or 12 weeks. Comment on this clone: Its antigen is currently unknown.

This receptor was identified in an adult who received the AZD1222 COVID-19 vaccine. Sequences were derived from peripheral blood, sampled 28 days after the second AZD1222 dose.

The chain's CDR3 is CASSLVGGYTF. The CDR3, as DNA: TGTGCCAGCAGTTTAGTGGGTGGCTACACCTTC. The V call is TRBV28, the J call TRBJ1-2, with no clear D. Germline V gene sequence: CDR1 MDHEN, CDR2 SYDVKM. The V end lost 2 bases, the J end lost 7 bases, and 5 bases lay between the germline ends. The CDR3 sequence is 11 residues long.